The 22 T cell receptor beta chains below come from one sample, sequenced in a study of T cells in Graves' hyperthyroidism and ophthalmopathy. TCR beta CDR3 sequences were amplified from RNA transcripts. When the TCR CDR3 underwent first-round RT-PCR, the HTBI primer set was used. MiXCR, applied by TCRdb to the multiplex PCR reads, yields one record per CDR3 protein. Of fewer than 450,000 distinct CDR3 sequences listed, roughly a sixth are singletons. Sequencing was carried out using blood. Receptors were obtained from a woman aged 30 to 39 with Graves' hyperthyroidism that later progressed to Graves' ophthalmopathy.

This clonotype was counted many times. The rearrangement joins TRBV29-1 to TRBJ2-3; 7 bases are a match to TRBD2. V dropped 8 bases and J dropped 0; count of bases not matched to a gene: 5. Per germline, CDR1 SQVTM and CDR2 ANQGSEA. The CDR3 has 13 residues. The CDR3 DNA follows: TGCAGCTCGGGGGGAGGGAGCACAGATACGCAGTATTTT. Residues: CSSGGGSTDTQYF.

To note about this clonotype: A read error may explain this, as a much larger clone is one base away. V and J are TRBV10-3 and TRBJ2-1, with 10 bases fitting TRBD1. Germline V gene lookup returns CDR1 ENHRY and CDR2 SYGVKD. This CDR3 is built from 17 residues. With V trimmed by 8 bases and J by 5 bases, 15 bases remained unmatched. The CDR3, as DNA: TGTGCCATCGGTCATGGGACAGGGGCAAGCCTCCACAATGAGCAGTTCTTC. Its protein product is CAIGHGTGASLHNEQFF.

The J gene is TRBJ1-2, the V gene TRBV7-8; the D gene is possibly TRBD1 (6 bases). The CDR3 totals 15 residues. Trimming removed 4 bases at V and 2 bases at J, with 14 bases between. Germline V gene sequence: CDR1 SGHVS, CDR2 FQNEAQ. CDR3 sequence: CASSYGTRLNYGYTF. CDR3 sequence (DNA): TGTGCCAGCAGCTACGGGACAAGGTTGAACTATGGCTACACCTTC.

The chain employs TRBV6-2 or TRBV6-3 and TRBJ1-1, with TRBD1 matching 8 bases. Germline assignment: CDR1 MNHEY and CDR2 SVGEGT. The ends lost 6 bases at V and 5 bases at J; junction bases unmatched: 5. There are 13 residues in the CDR3. CDR3 sequence: CASRQGVWTEAFF. Here the CDR3 DNA reads TGTGCCAGCAGACAGGGGGTGTGGACTGAAGCTTTCTTT.

This clonotype was picked up many times. The V and J genes are TRBV4-2 and TRBJ1-1, with D possibly being TRBD1 (5 bases). With 0 bases removed from V and 3 bases from J, the gap between germline ends came to 8 bases. Germline V CDR1 and CDR2: LGHNA, YNFKEQ. The CDR3 contains 14 residues. The CDR3, as DNA: TGTGCCAGCAGCCAAGAGGCAGGGTACACTGAAGCTTTCTTT. It is translated as CASSQEAGYTEAFF.

This clonotype was detected only a few times. The rearrangement links TRBV5-1 to TRBJ2-2; 9 bases align to TRBD1. The CDR3 runs 17 residues. CDR1 is SGHRS, CDR2 YFSETQ, per germline. V was clipped by 3 bases and J by 4 bases; unmatched bases: 10. For the CDR3, the DNA is TGCGCCAGCAGCTCCCTCTACAGGGGGCGAGGCACCGGGGAGCTGTTTTTT. This codes for CASSSLYRGRGTGELFF. The variable domain in full, completed from reference TRBV5-1 and TRBJ2-2, reads KAGVTQTPRYLIKTRGQQVTLSCSPISGHRSVSWYQQTPGQGLQFLFEYFSETQRNKGNFPGRFSGRQFSNSRSEMNVSTLELGDSALYLCASSSLYRGRGTGELFFGEGSRLTVL.

This clonotype has ten or more counts. The chain recombines TRBV2 with TRBJ1-5; D unresolved. CDR3 length equals 16 residues. Trimming pared 5 bases from V and 0 bases from J, leaving 14 bases between. CDR1 is SNHLY, CDR2 FYNNEI, per germline. The CDR3: CASSFRRNYSNQPQHF. CDR3 nucleotides: TGTGCCAGCAGTTTCAGACGCAACTATAGCAATCAGCCCCAGCATTTT.

This clonotype was seen ten or more times. V and J are TRBV2 and TRBJ2-1; 8 bases agree with TRBD2. Trimming removed 10 bases from V and 0 bases from J; junction bases left unmatched: 8. Germline V gene lookup returns CDR1 SNHLY and CDR2 FYNNEI. This CDR3 comprises 15 residues. The CDR3 DNA follows: TGTGCCATCGAGATAGCGGGAAGCTCCTACAATGAGCAGTTCTTC. Protein: CAIEIAGSSYNEQFF.

This clonotype was picked up a small number of times. This may stem from a read error, because a much larger clone lies one nucleotide away. The V call is TRBV11-2, the J call TRBJ1-4, with TRBD1 identical over 8 bases. The V gene's germline CDR1 is SGHAT and CDR2 FQNNGV. The CDR3 covers 15 residues. The V and J ends lost 1 base and 12 bases, in that order; junction bases with no gene match: 10. CDR3 residues: CASSLAGGGSAELFF. As DNA, the CDR3 is TGTGCCAGCAGCTTAGCAGGGGGCGGATCTGCGGAACTGTTTTTT.

This clonotype has a count of ten or more. The rearrangement joins TRBV5-1 to TRBJ2-7; 8 bases fit TRBD1. The germline CDR1 and CDR2 sequences are SGHRS and YFSETQ. CDR3 length: 12 amino acids. Losses at the gene ends were 5 bases for V and 7 bases for J; bases not matched to a gene: 5. The CDR3 here is CASSQGAREQYF. For the CDR3, the DNA is TGCGCCAGCAGTCAGGGGGCTCGGGAGCAGTACTTC.

The J gene is TRBJ1-1, the V gene TRBV28; tentatively, D is TRBD1 (5 bases). The CDR3 spans 13 residues. CDR1 is MDHEN, CDR2 SYDVKM, per germline. V was pared by 5 bases and J by 5 bases, with 12 bases between. The CDR3 reads CASSPLYRTEAFF. Here the CDR3 DNA reads TGTGCCAGCAGTCCTTTATACAGGACTGAAGCTTTCTTT.

This clonotype showed up many times. V gene TRBV2 combines with J gene TRBJ1-6; 8 nucleotides match TRBD1. Trimming took 6 bases from V and 5 from J; bases not matched to a gene: 3. CDR1 is SNHLY, CDR2 FYNNEI, per germline. The CDR3 consists of 14 residues. CDR3 in DNA: TGTGCCAGCAGAAAGGGACAGGATAATTCACCCCTCCACTTT. Encoded protein: CASRKGQDNSPLHF.

In DNA form, the CDR3 reads TGCGCCAGCAGCCAAGAATCACAGACTTTGCTCTCTAATGAAAAACTGTTTTTT. It codes for CASSQESQTLLSNEKLFF. The chain employs TRBV4-1 and TRBJ1-4, with D uncertain. CDR1 and CDR2 (germline): MGHRA, YSYEKL. The ends were cut back, 0 bases at V and 3 bases at J, with 17 bases in the middle. The CDR3 spans 18 residues.

This clonotype was observed many times. The chain has TRBV24-1 and TRBJ2-2, with D uncertain. The length of the CDR3 is 14 residues. Germline CDR1 is KGHDR and CDR2 is SFDVKD. V lost 5 bases and J lost 6, with 12 bases in between. CDR3 in amino acids: CATSVDEGAGELFF. The CDR3 coding sequence is TGTGCCACCAGTGTTGATGAAGGAGCCGGGGAGCTGTTTTTT.

This clonotype was seen repeatedly, ten times or more. This chain links TRBV18 with TRBJ1-2; tentative D call: TRBD1 (5 bases). CDR3 length equals 14 residues. V was trimmed by 5 bases and J by 7 bases, leaving 17 bases between them. CDR1 is KGHSH and CDR2 is LQKENI in the germline V gene. The CDR3 sequence is CASSEDSSGGGYTF. The CDR3 nucleotides are TGTGCCAGCTCAGAAGACAGCTCCGGGGGTGGCTACACCTTC.

This clonotype was seen at least ten times. The chain couples TRBV2 to TRBJ2-2; either TRBD1 or TRBD2 may fit D (5 bases each). Germline CDR1 and CDR2: SNHLY and FYNNEI. The CDR3 length is 13 residues. Trimming stripped 7 bases from V and 6 bases from J, with 12 bases between. The CDR3 sequence is CASTPLGAGELFF. DNA for the CDR3: TGTGCCAGCACCCCTCTGGGGGCCGGGGAGCTGTTTTTT. Filled out from reference TRBV2 and TRBJ2-2, the complete variable domain reads EPEVTQTPSHQVTQMGQEVILRCVPISNHLYFYWYRQILGQKVEFLVSFYNNEISEKSEIFDDQFSVERPDGSNFTLKIRSTKLEDSAMYFCASTPLGAGELFFGEGSRLTVL.

This clonotype was seen at least ten times. V gene TRBV2 combines with J gene TRBJ1-5, with 11 nucleotides matching TRBD1. The V segment lost 7 bases and the J segment 5 bases; nucleotides outside the gene matches: 7. The CDR3 totals 15 residues. The germline V gene has CDR1 SNHLY and CDR2 FYNNEI. The CDR3 nucleotides are TGTGCCAGCAACGCCGGGACAGGGGGTTATCAGCCCCAGCATTTT. Translation gives CASNAGTGGYQPQHF.

The chain couples TRBV27 to TRBJ2-1, with D perhaps being TRBD1 or TRBD2 (6 bases each). The CDR3 runs to 15 residues. The ends were cut back, 2 bases at V and 2 bases at J, with 10 bases in the middle. The V gene's germline CDR1 is MNHEY and CDR2 SMNVEV (reference sequence). This chain's CDR3 is CASSLEGGTYNEQFF. CDR3 DNA sequence: TGTGCCAGCAGTTTAGAGGGGGGAACCTACAATGAGCAGTTCTTC.

This clonotype was counted many times. The V gene is TRBV12-3 or TRBV12-4, the J gene TRBJ2-1; D unclear. The CDR3 spans 13 residues. Trimming took 5 bases from V and 4 from J, leaving 9 bases between them. The CDR3 reads CASSTQQYNEQFF. In nucleotides, the CDR3 is TGTGCCAGCAGTACGCAACAGTACAATGAGCAGTTCTTC.

The sample holds many counts of this clonotype. The chain employs TRBV4-1 and TRBJ1-1; D is unresolved. V dropped 3 bases and J dropped 1 base, with 18 bases sitting between them. CDR1 is MGHRA, CDR2 YSYEKL, per germline. CDR3 size: 17 residues. CDR3 DNA sequence: TGCGCCAGCAGCCATGTATTTGCAGAGAATAAGAACACTGAAGCTTTCTTT. It codes for CASSHVFAENKNTEAFF.

This clonotype was seen only a few times. The chain couples TRBV4-1 to TRBJ1-1, with unresolved D. This CDR3 has 15 amino acids. Germline V gene sequence: CDR1 MGHRA, CDR2 YSYEKL. V was trimmed by 0 bases and J by 4 bases, leaving 12 bases between them. CDR3 in DNA: TGCGCCAGCAGCCAAGATCCAATGATGGCCACTGAAGCTTTCTTT. Protein sequence: CASSQDPMMATEAFF.

CDR3 in DNA: TGCAGTGCTAGAGATCCGGGGAGCCGGAAAAACATTCAGTACTTC. Translation: CSARDPGSRKNIQYF. The chain employs TRBV20-1 and TRBJ2-4; D is possibly TRBD2 (5 bases). Looked up from germline, CDR1 is DFQATT and CDR2 is SNEGSKA (reference sequence). The CDR3 length is 15 residues. With 0 bases removed from V and 4 bases from J, the gap between germline ends came to 13 bases.